The entry below gives a single T cell receptor beta chain sequence along with its context. Other nucleotide sequences from this sample produce the same CDR3. The data belong to a study of CD8+ T cells in alopecia areata. Germline V gene sequence: CDR1 GTSNPN, CDR2 SVGIG (reference sequence). With 2 bases removed from V and 0 bases from J, the gap between germline ends came to 5 bases. This CDR3 spans 12 amino acids. Reverse transcribed after extraction, RNA yielded cDNA as the sequencing template. TCRdb keeps only in-frame clones here, not all; method: immunoSEQ multiplex PCR. The sample consists of some 130,000 clones, about 49% of them appearing once.

Material: CD8+ T cells sorted from blood, obtained at week 0. The clonotype was recovered from a human donor with alopecia areata. The J gene is TRBJ2-7, the V gene TRBV30; D gene ambiguous. In nucleotides, the CDR3 is TGTGCCTGGAGTCCGGTCTCCTACGAGCAGTACTTC. This encodes CAWSPVSYEQYF.